This T cell receptor beta chain derives from a study of blood T cell repertoires in COVID-19. Study details: The samples span acute and convalescent COVID-19 from the United States, Italy and Spain. T cells, B-cell-depleted T cells, or PBMCs supplied cDNA or gDNA.

This clone was seen a handful of times. Repertoires were generated with immunoSEQ multiplex PCR, while TCRdb's copy carries only in-frame clones and drops some. The sample includes 200,000 to 250,000 clones, around 90% of them seen just once. Sequences were obtained from peripheral blood. The TCR originated in a man between 65 and 80 years old with acute or convalescent COVID-19.

The chain's CDR3 is CASRETSAYNEQFF. In DNA form, the CDR3 reads TGTGCCAGCAGAGAGACTAGTGCCTACAATGAGCAGTTCTTC. The chain employs TRBV9 and TRBJ2-1; weak D call: TRBD2 (6 bases). CDR1 and CDR2 from the germline V gene are SGDLS and YYNGEE. V was clipped by 5 bases and J by 2 bases, with 11 bases between them. This CDR3 contains 14 residues.